Listed below are T cell receptor beta chains from one sample, sequenced in a study of OX40 agonist ivuxolimab in advanced cancers. Assay used: immunoSEQ multiplex PCR; TCRdb lists only in-frame clones, some missing. The sample records approximately 65,000 clones, about 84% being singletons. Sequences were derived from CD4+ or CD8+ T cells sorted from blood, sampled in a trial of the OX40 agonist ivuxolimab. All receptors come from an adult with an advanced solid tumor such as melanoma, head and neck, liver or kidney cancer. CDR3s include the opening cysteine and the closing phenylalanine or tryptophan. The order of the fields is V gene, D gene, clone size, J gene, CDR3 protein, CDR3 DNA. A D gene is named only where the DNA matches it firmly. The size entry is marked missing in some rows and otherwise reads once, few, many or a size class.

>TRBV5-4|NA|once|TRBJ2-3
CASSARVGNPDTQYF
TGTGCCAGCAGCGCCCGGGTGGGGAACCCAGATACGCAGTATTTT
>TRBV5-1|NA|NA|TRBJ1-2
CASRNGRANYGYTF
TGCGCCAGCAGGAACGGCAGGGCTAACTATGGCTACACCTTC
>TRBV23-1|TRBD1|NA|TRBJ2-7
CASTPGQEAYEQYF
TGCGCCAGCACCCCGGGACAGGAGGCCTACGAGCAGTACTTC
>TRBV9|NA|NA|TRBJ2-3
CASSGLVTDTQYF
TGTGCCAGCAGCGGCTTGGTAACAGATACGCAGTATTTT
>TRBV10-3|TRBD2|once|TRBJ2-5
CAISAVSTSGGRQTQYF
TGTGCCATCAGTGCCGTTTCTACTAGCGGTGGGCGACAGACCCAGTACTTC
>TRBV5-1|TRBD2|NA|TRBJ2-2
CASSLGLAGTPNTGELFF
TGCGCCAGCAGCTTGGGACTAGCGGGGACCCCGAACACCGGGGAGCTGTTTTTT
>TRBV4-2|NA|NA|TRBJ2-1
CASSQDRRDEQFF
TGTGCCAGCAGCCAAGATAGAAGGGATGAGCAGTTCTTC
>TRBV28|NA|NA|TRBJ1-5
CASRKSTGGRNQPQHF
TGTGCCAGCAGAAAAAGTACAGGTGGCCGCAATCAGCCCCAGCATTTT
>TRBV28|NA|NA|TRBJ2-2
CASRPPTATGELFF
TGTGCCAGCAGACCCCCAACAGCTACCGGGGAGCTGTTTTTT
>TRBV28|TRBD1|NA|TRBJ2-3
CASSSHGTGLDTQYF
TGTGCCAGCAGTTCCCACGGGACAGGGCTCGATACGCAGTATTTT
>TRBV30|NA|few|TRBJ2-2
CAWSSTGNGELFF
TGTGCCTGGAGTAGCACAGGGAACGGGGAGCTGTTTTTT
>TRBV28|NA|NA|TRBJ2-7
CASSPPPRSSAREQYF
TGTGCCAGCAGTCCCCCACCTCGGAGTTCGGCTAGGGAGCAGTACTTC
>TRBV6-5|TRBD1|few|TRBJ2-7
CASSPGTGIHEQYF
TGTGCCAGCAGTCCTGGGACAGGGATCCACGAGCAGTACTTC
>TRBV30|NA|NA|TRBJ1-2
CAWSAQTVANHGYTF
TGTGCCTGGAGTGCGCAGACAGTTGCCAATCATGGCTACACCTTC
>TRBV6-6|NA|NA|TRBJ1-5
CASSAGGRQPQHF
TGTGCCAGCTCCGCCGGGGGTCGTCAGCCCCAGCATTTT
>TRBV5-1|NA|NA|TRBJ2-7
CASRGPPWDEQYF
TGCGCCAGCCGGGGTCCTCCTTGGGACGAGCAGTACTTC
>TRBV1|NA|few|TRBJ1-4
CTSSQDQRQTFATNEKLFF
TGCACCAGCAGCCAAGATCAACGGCAAACTTTTGCAACTAATGAAAAACTGTTTTTT
>TRBV5-3|NA|NA|TRBJ1-6
CARSFSCRSYNSPLHF
TGTGCCAGAAGCTTCTCGTGTCGCTCCTATAATTCACCCCTCCACTTT
>TRBV7-9|NA|few|TRBJ1-5
CASSRMGPGQPQHF
TGTGCCAGCAGCCGGATGGGGCCCGGTCAGCCCCAGCATTTT
>TRBV10-3|TRBD1|NA|TRBJ1-2
CAISETDRDNYGYTF
TGTGCCATCAGTGAGACGGACAGGGACAACTATGGCTACACCTTC
>TRBV25-1|TRBD2|NA|TRBJ2-5
CASSDTAGFQETQYF
TGTGCCAGCAGTGACACAGCGGGGTTTCAAGAGACCCAGTACTTC
>TRBV5-1|NA|NA|TRBJ2-3
CASSFQGGVADTQYF
TGCGCCAGCAGCTTTCAAGGGGGAGTAGCAGATACGCAGTATTTT
>TRBV4-1|NA|NA|TRBJ2-3
CASSQDLAGRADTQYF
TGCGCCAGCAGCCAAGATCTGGCGGGGCGGGCAGATACGCAGTATTTT
>TRBV30|NA|NA|TRBJ1-5
CACTRGLDQPQHF
TGTGCCTGCACCCGGGGTTTGGATCAGCCCCAGCATTTT
>TRBV30|TRBD2|NA|TRBJ2-1
CAWRGHETRTSGRRDEQFF
TGTGCCTGGAGGGGGCACGAGACCAGGACTAGCGGGAGAAGGGATGAGCAGTTCTTC
>TRBV7-7|NA|NA|TRBJ2-1
CASSLNAGVNEQFF
TGTGCCAGCAGCTTAAACGCAGGGGTAAATGAGCAGTTCTTC
>TRBV6-5|NA|NA|TRBJ2-1
CASRGSGGDNEQFF
TGTGCCAGCAGAGGGTCGGGTGGGGATAATGAGCAGTTCTTC